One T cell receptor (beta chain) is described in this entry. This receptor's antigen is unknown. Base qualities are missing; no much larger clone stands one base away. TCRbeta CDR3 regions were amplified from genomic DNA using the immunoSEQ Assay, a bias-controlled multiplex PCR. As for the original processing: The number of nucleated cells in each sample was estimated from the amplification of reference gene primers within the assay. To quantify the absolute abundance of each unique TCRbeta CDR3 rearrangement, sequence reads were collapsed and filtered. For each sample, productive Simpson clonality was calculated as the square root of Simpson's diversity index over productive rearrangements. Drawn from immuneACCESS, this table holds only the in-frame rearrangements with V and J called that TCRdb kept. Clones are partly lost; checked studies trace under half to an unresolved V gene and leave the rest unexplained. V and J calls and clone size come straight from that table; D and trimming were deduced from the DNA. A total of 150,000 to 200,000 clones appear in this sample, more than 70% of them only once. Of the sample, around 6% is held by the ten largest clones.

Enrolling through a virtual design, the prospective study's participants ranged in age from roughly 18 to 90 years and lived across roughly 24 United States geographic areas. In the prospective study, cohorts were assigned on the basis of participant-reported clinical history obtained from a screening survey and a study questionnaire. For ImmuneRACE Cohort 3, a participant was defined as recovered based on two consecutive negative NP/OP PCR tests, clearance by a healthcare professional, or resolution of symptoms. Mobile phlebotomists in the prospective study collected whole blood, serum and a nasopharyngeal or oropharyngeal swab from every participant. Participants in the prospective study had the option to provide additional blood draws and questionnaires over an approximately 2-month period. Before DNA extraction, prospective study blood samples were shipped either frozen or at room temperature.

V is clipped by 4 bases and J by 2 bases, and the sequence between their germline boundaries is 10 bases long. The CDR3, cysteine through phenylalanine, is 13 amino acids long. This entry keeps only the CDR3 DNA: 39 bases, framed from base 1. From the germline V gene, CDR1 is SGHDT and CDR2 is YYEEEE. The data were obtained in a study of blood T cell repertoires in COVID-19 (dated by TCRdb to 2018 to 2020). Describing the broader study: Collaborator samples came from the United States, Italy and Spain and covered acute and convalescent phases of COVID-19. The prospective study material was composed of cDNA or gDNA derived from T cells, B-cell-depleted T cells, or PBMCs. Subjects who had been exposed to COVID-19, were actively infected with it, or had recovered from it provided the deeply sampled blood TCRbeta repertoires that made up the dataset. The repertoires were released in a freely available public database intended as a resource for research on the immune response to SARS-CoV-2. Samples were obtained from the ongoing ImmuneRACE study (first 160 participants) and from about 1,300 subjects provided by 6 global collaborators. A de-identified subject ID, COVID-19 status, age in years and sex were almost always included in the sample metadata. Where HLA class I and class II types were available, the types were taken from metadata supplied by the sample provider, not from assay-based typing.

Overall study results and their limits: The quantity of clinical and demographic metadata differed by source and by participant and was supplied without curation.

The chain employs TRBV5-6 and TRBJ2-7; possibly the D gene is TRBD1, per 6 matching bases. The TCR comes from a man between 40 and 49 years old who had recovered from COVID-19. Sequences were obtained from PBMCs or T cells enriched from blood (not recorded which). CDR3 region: CASSRTATYEQYF. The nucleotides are TGTGCCAGCAGCCGGACAGCCACCTACGAGCAGTACTTC.